This T cell receptor beta chain derives from a study of T cell responses to AZD1222 COVID-19 vaccine (TCRdb year 2021). Regarding the complete study: A total of 233 trial participants underwent TCR sequencing, of whom nearly 210 received two doses of AZD1222 and about 25 received two doses of the MenACWY control vaccine. Trial participants were enrolled into age subgroups of 18-55, 56-69 and 70-plus years, which contained about 150, 27 and 61 TCR-sequenced participants, respectively.

CDR3 length: 15 amino acids, cysteine to phenylalanine. Just CDR3 DNA is preserved here, 45 bases in frame from base 1. Relative to germline, V is 4 bases shorter and J is 3 bases shorter, with 15 bases between their ends. Taken from the germline V gene, the CDR1 and CDR2 loops are MGHDK and SYGVNS. The CDR3 regions of human TCRbeta chains were subjected to immunosequencing. The paper's processing steps were these. TCRs in the repertoires were compared against a reference library of SARS-CoV-2-specific TCRs that had been generated with the MIRA antigen-specificity platform. Breadth was defined as the fraction of unique TCRs that were SARS-CoV-2-associated, and depth was defined as the fraction of total T cells that were SARS-CoV-2-associated. Each spike-specific TCR was assigned to its reactive spike region and to a CD4 or CD8 class using the MIRA data. Log10-transformed breadth and depth values were compared by one-way ANOVA with Sidak's multiple comparisons tests. Imported from immuneACCESS, the table was reduced by TCRdb to in-frame sequences with V and J called. These copies leave out some clones; in studies compared against another copy, an unresolved V gene accounts for under half, and the cause of the remainder is not known. That table gives V, J and clone size, and the DNA gave D and trimming. The sample yields about 120,000 clones; 85% to 95% were counted once. In total, the top ten clones hold about 3% of the sample.

Per the publication, the time point label means: about 28 days (+/-7) after the second vaccine dose. AZD1222 recipients with second doses at about 4 weeks or about 12 weeks were pooled, because spike-specific TCR depth and breadth did not differ between schedules. Vaccinee samples came from UK trials COV001 and COV002, including a single-blind randomized controlled phase 2/3 trial of AZD1222 (ChAdOx1 nCoV-19) in healthy adults. Trial participant PBMC samples were collected at day 0 and day 28 after the second dose for TCRbeta chain sequencing. With respect to this clone: The target of this receptor is not known. No much larger clonotype is one base removed from it; base qualities were not supplied.

Study-wide conclusions, independent of this receptor: CD4 TCRs associated with the vaccine covered the entire spike protein, and the dominant responses were in regions 160-218 and 743-854. Spike-specific TCR breadth and depth rose significantly after two AZD1222 doses compared with day 0 and with MenACWY recipients. Nearly half of unique spike-specific TCRs reportedly recognized epitopes outside regions mutated in the B.1.351 and B.1.1.7 variants. In the small 56-69-year group, the increase in depth fell short of significance, most likely because of low power. Because no samples from the day 14 peak response were available, repertoires could be characterized only after the peak T cell response. Participants were mostly white British, with more females than males. The authors suggested clonal diversity may have been underestimated. Conclusions about previously exposed vaccinees were limited because only a handful of AZD1222 recipients were SARS-CoV-2 seropositive at baseline.

This clonotype was obtained from an adult who received the AZD1222 COVID-19 vaccine. Sequenced material: peripheral blood, taken 28 days after the second AZD1222 dose. This chain joins TRBV25-1 to TRBJ1-1; TRBD1 could be the D gene, as 5 bases match. The CDR3 has the sequence CASSGHGGWHTEAFF. Here is the DNA: TGTGCCAGCAGTGGACACGGGGGTTGGCACACTGAAGCTTTCTTT.